The 31 T cell receptor beta chains below all came from one sample that was sequenced in a study of monozygotic twins with inflammatory bowel disease. TCRdb reanalyzed the 5' RACE reads and collapses them to one entry per CDR3 protein, without DNA. The repertoire table contains approximately 300,000 distinct CDR3 sequences. Sequencing was performed on blood. These receptors all stem from a human donor with ulcerative colitis or Crohn's disease, or a healthy co-twin of an affected twin (not recorded which).

V usage is TRBV7-6 and J usage is TRBJ2-7; as DNA is missing, the TRBD2 call by TCRdb cannot be tested. CDR1 is SGHVS, CDR2 FNYEAQ, per germline. This CDR3 is 15 amino acids long. The CDR3 loop reads CASTTVAGSSYEQYF.

The rearrangement uses TRBV6-2 or TRBV6-3 and TRBJ1-5; TCRdb outputs TRBD1, but without DNA this stays unchecked. This CDR3 comprises 15 residues. Per the germline V gene, CDR1 is MNHEY and CDR2 is SVGEGT. The CDR3 is CASRGGASAHQPQHF.

The V gene is TRBV10-3, the J gene TRBJ2-5; TCRdb calls TRBD2, which cannot be checked without DNA. Germline V lookup: CDR1 ENHRY, CDR2 SYGVKD. The CDR3 is 16 amino acids. The CDR3: CAISESGLRGQETQYF.

The chain carries TRBV5-1 and TRBJ2-5; TCRdb proposes TRBD1, but this gene call is untestable without DNA. CDR3 length: 14 amino acids. The germline V gene encodes CDR1 SGHRS and CDR2 YFSETQ. CDR3 residues: CASSPSGLQETQYF. The whole variable domain, filled in from reference TRBV5-1 and TRBJ2-5, reads KAGVTQTPRYLIKTRGQQVTLSCSPISGHRSVSWYQQTPGQGLQFLFEYFSETQRNKGNFPGRFSGRQFSNSRSEMNVSTLELGDSALYLCASSPSGLQETQYFGPGTRLLVL.

The gene calls are TRBV7-9 and TRBJ2-2. Germline lookup yields CDR1 SEHNR and CDR2 FQNEAQ (reference sequence). The CDR3 totals 15 residues. CDR3 amino acids: CASGAKERRTGELFF.

The chain recombines TRBV28 with TRBJ2-1; the D call from TCRdb, TRBD1, cannot be confirmed without DNA. The CDR3 consists of 14 residues. Germline CDR1 reads MDHEN; CDR2 reads SYDVKM. This CDR3 is CASSRLLGANEQFF.

The V and J genes are TRBV5-1 and TRBJ2-5; the TCRdb call, TRBD1, lacks DNA for checking. The CDR3 has 15 amino acids. Germline lookup yields CDR1 SGHRS and CDR2 YFSETQ. CDR3: CASSPHGKNQETLYF.

V is TRBV10-3 and J is TRBJ2-1; absent DNA, TCRdb's TRBD1 call cannot be checked. This CDR3 region has 14 residues. Germline V gives CDR1 ENHRY, CDR2 SYGVKD. The CDR3 reads CAIRSGTGVDEQFF.

CDR3 loop: CASSLSQGKEQYF. The chain links TRBV18 to TRBJ2-7; TCRdb picks TRBD1, but there is no DNA to check that call. This CDR3 is 13 amino acids long. CDR1 and CDR2 from the germline V gene are KGHSH and LQKENI.

V gene TRBV5-1 combines with J gene TRBJ1-4; TCRdb proposes TRBD1, but this gene call is untestable without DNA. CDR3 length: 18 amino acids. The germline CDR1 and CDR2 sequences are SGHRS and YFSETQ. The CDR3 sequence: CASSLAGQGASRNEKLFF. Drawing the rest from reference TRBV5-1 and TRBJ1-4, the complete variable domain is KAGVTQTPRYLIKTRGQQVTLSCSPISGHRSVSWYQQTPGQGLQFLFEYFSETQRNKGNFPGRFSGRQFSNSRSEMNVSTLELGDSALYLCASSLAGQGASRNEKLFFGSGTQLSVL.

This chain joins TRBV21-1 and TRBJ2-2; absent DNA, TCRdb's TRBD1 call cannot be checked. TRBV21-1 is a pseudogene segment. CDR3 length: 18 amino acids. CDR3: CASSKSPLGARNTGELFF.

This chain joins TRBV24-1 and TRBJ2-1; TCRdb designates TRBD1, a call that cannot be tested without DNA. The CDR3 is made up of 15 amino acids. Germline CDR1 KGHDR, CDR2 SFDVKD. CDR3 sequence: CATSASRDRHNEQFF.

The chain carries TRBV10-2 and TRBJ2-3; the TCRdb call, TRBD1, lacks DNA for checking. Germline CDR1 and CDR2: WSHSY and SAAADI. The CDR3 has 14 residues. The CDR3 sequence: CATRTGPRTDTQYF.

The rearrangement joins TRBV7-9 to TRBJ1-3. The CDR3 covers 14 residues. From germline, CDR1 is SEHNR and CDR2 FQNEAQ (reference sequence). The CDR3 reads CASSQLHSGNTIYF. Complete variable domain (other parts from reference TRBV7-9 and TRBJ1-3): DTGVSQNPRHKITKRGQNVTFRCDPISEHNRLYWYRQTLGQGPEFLTYFQNEAQLEKSRLLSDRFSAERPKGSFSTLEIQRTEQGDSAMYLCASSQLHSGNTIYFGEGSWLTVV.

This rearrangement joins TRBV5-1 to TRBJ1-3. The germline V gene encodes CDR1 SGHRS and CDR2 YFSETQ. This CDR3 is built from 16 residues. The CDR3 protein is CASSPEGPPAGNTIYF.

The chain links TRBV20-1 to TRBJ2-7; TCRdb reports TRBD1, a call that lacks DNA to check it against. The CDR3 sequence is 16 residues long. Looked up from germline, CDR1 is DFQATT and CDR2 is SNEGSKA (reference sequence). The CDR3 reads CSARDPGQTARYEQYF.

The rearrangement uses TRBV3-1 and TRBJ2-7. Looked up from germline, CDR1 is LGHDT and CDR2 is YNNKEL (reference sequence). The CDR3 totals 13 residues. The CDR3: CASSQDRFYEQYF.

This chain joins TRBV7-2 and TRBJ1-5; checking the TCRdb D call of TRBD1 is not possible without DNA. The CDR3 totals 15 residues. The germline CDR1 and CDR2 sequences are SGHTA and FQGNSA. CDR3 sequence reads: CASSLSRDGNQPQHF.

The rearrangement joins TRBV23-1 to TRBJ2-7; TCRdb's D call, TRBD1, is unchecked because there is no DNA. TRBV23-1 qualifies as an ORF whose function is uncertain. The CDR3 runs to 14 residues. The CDR3 sequence: CASSQFPGGTEQYF.

The chain joins TRBV20-1 to TRBJ2-5; TCRdb lists TRBD1, though no DNA is available to test this call. There are 13 residues in the CDR3. CDR1 is DFQATT, CDR2 SNEGSKA, per germline (reference sequence). The CDR3 here is CSARSGRSETQYF.

The chain carries TRBV6-5 and TRBJ2-3; there is no DNA to check the TCRdb D call of TRBD1. The CDR3 contains 14 residues. Germline lookup yields CDR1 MNHEY and CDR2 SVGAGI. Here the CDR3 reads CASSYGGVRDTQYF.

The chain carries TRBV18 and TRBJ1-1; the TRBD1 assignment by TCRdb is unverifiable without DNA. Germline lookup yields CDR1 KGHSH and CDR2 LQKENI. The CDR3 runs 16 residues. The CDR3 sequence is CASSPPLSYGGAEAFF. The complete variable domain, with remaining parts taken from reference TRBV18 and TRBJ1-1, reads NAGVMQNPRHLVRRRGQEARLRCSPMKGHSHVYWYRQLPEEGLKFMVYLQKENIIDESGMPKERFSAEFPKEGPSILRIQQVVRGDSAAYFCASSPPLSYGGAEAFFGQGTRLTVV.

The chain has TRBV28 and TRBJ2-5. Per the germline V gene, CDR1 is MDHEN and CDR2 is SYDVKM. This CDR3 is 13 amino acids long. CDR3 sequence: CASSLPFQETQYF.

The V and J genes are TRBV18 and TRBJ2-7; with no DNA, the TCRdb D assignment of TRBD1 cannot be verified. CDR3 length: 13 residues. Germline V lookup: CDR1 KGHSH, CDR2 LQKENI. The CDR3 region is CASSPSREGEQYF.

The chain employs TRBV11-2 and TRBJ1-4. Germline V gives CDR1 SGHAT, CDR2 FQNNGV. The CDR3 covers 13 residues. CDR3 sequence reads: CASSLDHFGKLFF.

The V call is TRBV9, the J call TRBJ2-5; no DNA is available, so the TRBD1 call from TCRdb remains unchecked. The germline V gene has CDR1 SGDLS and CDR2 YYNGEE. The CDR3 contains 14 residues. The CDR3 loop reads CASSRGTAKETQYF.

This chain connects TRBV12-3 or TRBV12-4 to TRBJ2-7; no DNA is available, so the TRBD1 call from TCRdb remains unchecked. The CDR3 covers 15 residues. The CDR3 sequence: CASTKGQGFSYEQYF.

The V and J genes are TRBV7-2 and TRBJ2-1; TCRdb designates TRBD1, a call that cannot be tested without DNA. The CDR3 is 13 residues long. Per the germline V gene, CDR1 is SGHTA and CDR2 is FQGNSA. The CDR3 reads CASSRDRGEEQFF. The full variable domain, completed using reference TRBV7-2 and TRBJ2-1, is GAGVSQSPSNKVTEKGKDVELRCDPISGHTALYWYRQSLGQGLEFLIYFQGNSAPDKSGLPSDRFSAERTGGSVSTLTIQRTQQEDSAVYLCASSRDRGEEQFFGPGTRLTVL.

This chain connects TRBV27 to TRBJ1-1. In germline, CDR1 is MNHEY, CDR2 SMNVEV (reference sequence). The CDR3 is 11 residues long. The CDR3 loop is CASRRAGEAFF.

Here the CDR3 reads CSAGTNSYEQYF. The chain carries TRBV20-1 and TRBJ2-7; TCRdb reports TRBD1, a call that lacks DNA to check it against. Germline lookup yields CDR1 DFQATT and CDR2 SNEGSKA (reference sequence). This CDR3 comprises 12 residues.

The V call is TRBV12-3 or TRBV12-4, the J call TRBJ2-1; TCRdb's D gene call, TRBD1, goes unchecked for lack of DNA. The CDR3 runs 17 residues. The CDR3 protein is CASSFNPGSGSGNEQFF.